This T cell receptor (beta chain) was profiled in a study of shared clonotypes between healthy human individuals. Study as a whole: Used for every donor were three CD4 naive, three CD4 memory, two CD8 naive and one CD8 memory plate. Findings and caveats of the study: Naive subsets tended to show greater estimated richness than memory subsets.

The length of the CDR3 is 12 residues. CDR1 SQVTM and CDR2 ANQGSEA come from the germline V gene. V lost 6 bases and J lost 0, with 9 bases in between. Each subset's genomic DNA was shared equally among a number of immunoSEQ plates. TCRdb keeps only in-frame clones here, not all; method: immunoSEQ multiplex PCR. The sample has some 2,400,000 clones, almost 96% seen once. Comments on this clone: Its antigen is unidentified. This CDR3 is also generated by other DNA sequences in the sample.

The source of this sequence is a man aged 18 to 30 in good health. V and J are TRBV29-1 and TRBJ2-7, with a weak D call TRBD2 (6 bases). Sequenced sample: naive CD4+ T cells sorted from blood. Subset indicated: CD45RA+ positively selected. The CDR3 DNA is TGCAGCGTCGGGACTCTCTCCTACGAGCAGTACTTC. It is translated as CSVGTLSYEQYF.